The TCR beta chain described here comes from a study of blood T cell repertoires in COVID-19. The wider study: Samples representing acute and convalescent COVID-19 were sourced from the United States, Italy and Spain. PBMCs, B-cell-depleted T cells, or T cells provided the cDNA or gDNA that made up the material.

CDR1 LNHDA and CDR2 SQIVND come from the germline V gene (reference sequence). This CDR3 region has 13 residues. V lost 7 bases, J lost 5 bases, and 5 bases stayed unmatched. Under the authors' procedure: How many nucleated cells were present was estimated from reference gene primer amplification. Using immunoSEQ multiplex PCR, the repertoire was profiled, and TCRdb retains in-frame clones only, with some absent. V and J calls and clone size come straight from that table; D and trimming were deduced from the DNA. Among 140,000 to 150,000 clones listed, approximately 80% were seen once. This chain joins TRBV19 and TRBJ1-5; 7 bases align to TRBD1. The sample comprised peripheral blood. This receptor was identified in a human donor in a cohort sampled during active COVID-19. Here the CDR3 DNA reads TGTGCCAGTATCCCAGGGGGAGATCAGCCCCAGCATTTT. It is translated as CASIPGGDQPQHF.